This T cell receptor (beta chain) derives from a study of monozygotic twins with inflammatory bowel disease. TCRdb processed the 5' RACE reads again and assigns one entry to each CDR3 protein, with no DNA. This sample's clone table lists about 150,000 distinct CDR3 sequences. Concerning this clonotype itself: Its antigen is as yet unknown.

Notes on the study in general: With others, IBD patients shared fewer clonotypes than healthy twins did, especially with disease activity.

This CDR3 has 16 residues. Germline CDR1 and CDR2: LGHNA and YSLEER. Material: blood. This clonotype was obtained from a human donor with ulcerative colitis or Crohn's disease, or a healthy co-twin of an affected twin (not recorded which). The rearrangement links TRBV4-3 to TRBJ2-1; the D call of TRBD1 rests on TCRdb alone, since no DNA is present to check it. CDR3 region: CASSQDWGGAVYEQFF.